This T cell receptor (beta chain) is from a study of T cell repertoires in cytomegalovirus infection. Study-wide background: Indicated by public TCR beta signatures were CMV infection and matching HLA type.

Trimming took 4 bases from V and 1 from J, leaving 11 bases between them. Germline CDR1 is SGHDT and CDR2 is YYEEEE. The CDR3 consists of 14 residues. One entry per CDR3 protein results from TCRdb running MiXCR on the reads. The sample contains under 300,000 distinct CDR3 sequences, around 12% of which appear only once. This clonotype was counted between two and nine times. Its antigen is unknown. Overall study results and limits: Pooled public TCR beta family frequency picked out CMV carriers with the relevant HLA. Dominating the ex vivo response were HLA-C-restricted CMV-specific TCR beta clonotypes.

The chain carries TRBV5-6 and TRBJ1-1, with D uncertain. The sample was PBMCs. This sequence originates from a human donor in good health (CMV status not recorded). Some clones in this sample may be carry-over from other donors' samples. CDR3 in amino acids: CASSLLGPNTEAFF. The CDR3 region has the DNA TGTGCCAGCAGCCTCCTTGGACCGAACACTGAAGCTTTCTTT.